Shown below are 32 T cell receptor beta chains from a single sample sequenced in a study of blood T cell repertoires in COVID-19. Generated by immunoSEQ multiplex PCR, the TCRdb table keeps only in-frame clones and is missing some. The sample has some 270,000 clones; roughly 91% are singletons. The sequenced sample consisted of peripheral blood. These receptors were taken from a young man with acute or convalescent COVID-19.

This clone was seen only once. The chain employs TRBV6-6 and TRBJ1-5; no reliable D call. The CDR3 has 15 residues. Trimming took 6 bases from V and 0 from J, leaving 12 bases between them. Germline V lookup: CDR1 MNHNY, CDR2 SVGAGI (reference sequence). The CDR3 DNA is TGTGCCAGCAGCCCGATCCCAGGTAGCAATCAGCCCCAGCATTTT. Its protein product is CASSPIPGSNQPQHF.

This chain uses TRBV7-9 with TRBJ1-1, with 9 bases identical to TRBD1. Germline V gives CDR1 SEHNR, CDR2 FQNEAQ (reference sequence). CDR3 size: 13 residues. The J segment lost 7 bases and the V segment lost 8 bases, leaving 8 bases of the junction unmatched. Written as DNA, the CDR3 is TGTGCCAGCGGCCGAGGACAGGGGTTTGAAGCTTTCTTT. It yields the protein CASGRGQGFEAFF. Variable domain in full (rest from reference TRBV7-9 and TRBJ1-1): DTGVSQNPRHKITKRGQNVTFRCDPISEHNRLYWYRQTLGQGPEFLTYFQNEAQLEKSRLLSDRFSAERPKGSFSTLEIQRTEQGDSAMYLCASGRGQGFEAFFGQGTRLTVV.

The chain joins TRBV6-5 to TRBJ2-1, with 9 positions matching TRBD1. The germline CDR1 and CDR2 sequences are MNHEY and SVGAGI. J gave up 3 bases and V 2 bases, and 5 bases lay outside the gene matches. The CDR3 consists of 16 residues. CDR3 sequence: CASSYVQGAGYNEQFF. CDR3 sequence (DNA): TGTGCCAGCAGTTACGTACAGGGGGCAGGCTACAATGAGCAGTTCTTC.

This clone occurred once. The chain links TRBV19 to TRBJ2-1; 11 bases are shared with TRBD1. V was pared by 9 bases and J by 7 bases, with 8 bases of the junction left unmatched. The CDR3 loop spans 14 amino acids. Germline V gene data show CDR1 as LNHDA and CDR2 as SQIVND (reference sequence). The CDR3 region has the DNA TGTGCCAGCCTGGACAGGGGGCTTCAAAATGAGCAGTTCTTC. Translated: CASLDRGLQNEQFF.

The CDR3 coding sequence is TGTGCCAGCTCACCACAGAAGTCCGGCGGGAACACTGAAGCTTTCTTT. This sequence encodes CASSPQKSGGNTEAFF. V gene TRBV18 combines with J gene TRBJ1-1, with D unclear. The CDR3 extends over 16 amino acids. CDR1 KGHSH and CDR2 LQKENI come from the germline V gene. Between the trimmed V and J ends, which lost 1 base and 1 base, there was a span of 13 bases.

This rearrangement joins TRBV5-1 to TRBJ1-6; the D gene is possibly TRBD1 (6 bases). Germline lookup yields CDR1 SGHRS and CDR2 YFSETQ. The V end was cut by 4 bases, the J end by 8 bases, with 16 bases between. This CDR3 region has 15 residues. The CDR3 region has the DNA TGCGCCAGCAGCGGGAAGACAGGTACAGATTCACCCCTCCACTTT. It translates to CASSGKTGTDSPLHF.

CDR3 protein: CASSLQGMALHF. In nucleotides, the CDR3 is TGTGCCAGCAGCCTACAGGGAATGGCCCTCCACTTT. The rearrangement joins TRBV7-8 to TRBJ1-6, with D perhaps TRBD1 (6 bases). Germline V gene data show CDR1 as SGHVS and CDR2 as FQNEAQ. The CDR3 is 12 amino acids. With 5 bases removed from V and 14 bases from J, the gap between germline ends came to 13 bases. The full variable domain, in which reference TRBV7-8 and TRBJ1-6 provide the parts outside the CDR3, is GAGVSQSPRYKVAKRGQDVALRCDPISGHVSLFWYQQALGQGPEFLTYFQNEAQLDKSGLPSDRFFAERPEGSVSTLKIQRTQQEDSAVYLCASSLQGMALHFGNGTRLTVT.

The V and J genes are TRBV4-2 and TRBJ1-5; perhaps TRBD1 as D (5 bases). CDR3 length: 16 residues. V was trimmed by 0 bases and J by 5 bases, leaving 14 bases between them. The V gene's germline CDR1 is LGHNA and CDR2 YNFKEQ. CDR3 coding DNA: TGTGCCAGCAGCCAAGATGGGCAGGGCCCCCATCAGCCCCAGCATTTT. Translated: CASSQDGQGPHQPQHF.

CDR3 residues: CASVLGEGSYEQYF. The CDR3 region has the DNA TGTGCTAGTGTCCTAGGAGAGGGCTCCTACGAGCAGTACTTC. V usage is TRBV12-5 and J usage is TRBJ2-7; TRBD2 is a possible D gene (5 bases). Germline CDR1 is LGHNT and CDR2 is FRNRAP. This CDR3 contains 14 residues. Trimming left V 7 bases short and J 0 bases short, with 13 bases between.

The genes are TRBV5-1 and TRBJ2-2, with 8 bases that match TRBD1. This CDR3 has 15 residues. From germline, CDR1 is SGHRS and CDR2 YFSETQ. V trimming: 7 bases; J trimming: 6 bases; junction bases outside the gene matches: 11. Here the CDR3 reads CASVGQGEVAGELFF. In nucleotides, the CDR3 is TGCGCCAGCGTAGGACAGGGTGAGGTGGCCGGGGAGCTGTTTTTT.

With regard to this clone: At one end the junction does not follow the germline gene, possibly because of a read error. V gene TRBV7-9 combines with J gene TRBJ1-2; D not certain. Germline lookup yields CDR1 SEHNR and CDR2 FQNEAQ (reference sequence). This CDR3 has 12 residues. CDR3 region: CASTSTNYGYTF. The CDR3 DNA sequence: TGTGCCAGCACCTCCACTAATTATGGCTACACCTTC.

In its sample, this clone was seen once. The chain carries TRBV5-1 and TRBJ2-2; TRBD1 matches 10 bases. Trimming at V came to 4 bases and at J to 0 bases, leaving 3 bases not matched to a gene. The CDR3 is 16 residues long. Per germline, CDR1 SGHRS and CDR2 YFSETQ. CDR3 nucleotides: TGCGCCAGCAGCCTGACAGGGGGCCCGAACACCGGGGAGCTGTTTTTT. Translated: CASSLTGGPNTGELFF. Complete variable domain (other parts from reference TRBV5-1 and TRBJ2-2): KAGVTQTPRYLIKTRGQQVTLSCSPISGHRSVSWYQQTPGQGLQFLFEYFSETQRNKGNFPGRFSGRQFSNSRSEMNVSTLELGDSALYLCASSLTGGPNTGELFFGEGSRLTVL.

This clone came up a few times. CDR3 sequence: CASSSGQYF. CDR3 DNA sequence: TGTGCCAGTAGCTCAGGGCAGTACTTC. The rearrangement links TRBV19 to TRBJ2-5; tentatively, D is TRBD1 (5 bases). From germline, CDR1 is LNHDA and CDR2 SQIVND (reference sequence). The CDR3 loop spans 9 amino acids. V was pared by 6 bases and J by 11 bases, with 7 bases between.

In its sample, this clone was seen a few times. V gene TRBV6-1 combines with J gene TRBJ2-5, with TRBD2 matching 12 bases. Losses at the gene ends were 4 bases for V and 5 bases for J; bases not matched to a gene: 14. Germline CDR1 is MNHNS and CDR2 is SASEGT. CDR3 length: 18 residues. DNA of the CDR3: TGTGCCAGCAGTGTTCGGACTAGCGGGAATCCCGCAGGGGAGACCCAGTACTTC. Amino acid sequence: CASSVRTSGNPAGETQYF.

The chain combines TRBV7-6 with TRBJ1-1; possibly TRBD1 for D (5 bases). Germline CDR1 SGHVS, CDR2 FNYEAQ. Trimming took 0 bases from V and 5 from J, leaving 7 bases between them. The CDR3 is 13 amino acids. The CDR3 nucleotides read TGTGCCAGCAGCTTAGCGCGGGGGACTGAAGCTTTCTTT. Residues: CASSLARGTEAFF.

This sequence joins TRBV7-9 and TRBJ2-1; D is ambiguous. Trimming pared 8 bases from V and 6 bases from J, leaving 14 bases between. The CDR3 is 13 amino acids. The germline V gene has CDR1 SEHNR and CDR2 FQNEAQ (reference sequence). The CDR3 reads CASARYVVNEQFF. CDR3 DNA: TGTGCCAGCGCGCGTTATGTGGTCAATGAGCAGTTCTTC.

This CDR3 is CASSTPPRRNTEAFF. The CDR3 DNA sequence: TGTGCCAGCAGTACCCCCCCCCGCAGGAACACTGAAGCTTTCTTT. The V and J genes are TRBV28 and TRBJ1-1; D is unresolved. There are 15 residues in the CDR3. Deletions cut 5 bases from V and 1 base from J, with 14 bases between. Looked up from germline, CDR1 is MDHEN and CDR2 is SYDVKM.

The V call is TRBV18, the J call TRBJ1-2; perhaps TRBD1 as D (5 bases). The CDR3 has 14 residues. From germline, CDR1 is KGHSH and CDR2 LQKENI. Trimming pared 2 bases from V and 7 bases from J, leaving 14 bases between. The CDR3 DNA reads TGTGCCAGCTCACCATCCCGCCAGGGAGGTGGCTACACCTTC. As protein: CASSPSRQGGGYTF.

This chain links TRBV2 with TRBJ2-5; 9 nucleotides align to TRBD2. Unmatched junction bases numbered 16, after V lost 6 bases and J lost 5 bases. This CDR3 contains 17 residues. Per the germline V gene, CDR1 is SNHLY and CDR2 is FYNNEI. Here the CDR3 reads CASRRPLSGSERETQYF. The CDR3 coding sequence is TGTGCCAGCAGACGACCCCTTAGCGGGAGCGAGCGTGAGACCCAGTACTTC.

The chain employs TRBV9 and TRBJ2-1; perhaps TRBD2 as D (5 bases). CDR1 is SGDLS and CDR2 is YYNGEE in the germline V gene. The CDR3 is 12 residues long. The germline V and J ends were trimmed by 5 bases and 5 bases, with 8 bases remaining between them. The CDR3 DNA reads TGTGCCAGCAGTAGGCGGGACAATGAGCAGTTCTTC. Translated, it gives CASSRRDNEQFF. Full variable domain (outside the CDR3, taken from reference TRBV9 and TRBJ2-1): DSGVTQTPKHLITATGQRVTLRCSPRSGDLSVYWYQQSLDQGLQFLIQYYNGEERAKGNILERFSAQQFPDLHSELNLSSLELGDSALYFCASSRRDNEQFFGPGTRLTVL.

The CDR3 region has the DNA TGTGCCAGCAGTGGGACAGTCTACGAGCAGTACTTC. Translating gives CASSGTVYEQYF. The J gene is TRBJ2-7, the V gene TRBV25-1, with D perhaps TRBD1 (6 bases). The CDR3 runs to 12 residues. V lost 4 bases and J 3 bases, leaving 7 bases between the germline ends. CDR1 and CDR2 (germline): MGHDK, SYGVNS.

CDR3 nucleotide sequence: TGTGCCAGCAGTAGTGAGTATGGCTACACCTTC. Encoded protein: CASSSEYGYTF. The J gene is TRBJ1-2, the V gene TRBV2, with D unclear. The CDR3 has 11 amino acids. Germline-derived CDR1 and CDR2 are SNHLY and FYNNEI. V was pared by 5 bases and J by 5 bases, with 6 bases between. Using reference TRBV2 and TRBJ1-2 for the parts outside the CDR3, the full variable domain is EPEVTQTPSHQVTQMGQEVILRCVPISNHLYFYWYRQILGQKVEFLVSFYNNEISEKSEIFDDQFSVERPDGSNFTLKIRSTKLEDSAMYFCASSSEYGYTFGSGTRLTVV.

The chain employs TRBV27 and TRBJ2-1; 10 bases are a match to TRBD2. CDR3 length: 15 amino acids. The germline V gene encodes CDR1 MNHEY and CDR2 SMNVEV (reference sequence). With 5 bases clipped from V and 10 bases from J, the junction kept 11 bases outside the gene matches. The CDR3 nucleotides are TGTGCCAGCAGTCCAGCCGGACTAGCGGTCAGGGAGCAGTTCTTC. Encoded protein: CASSPAGLAVREQFF.

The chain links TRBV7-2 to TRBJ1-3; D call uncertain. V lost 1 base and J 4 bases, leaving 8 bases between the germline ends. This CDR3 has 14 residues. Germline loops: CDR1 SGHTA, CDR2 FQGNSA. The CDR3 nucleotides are TGTGCCAGCAGCTTAGTTCCGTCCGGAAACACCATATATTTT. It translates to CASSLVPSGNTIYF.

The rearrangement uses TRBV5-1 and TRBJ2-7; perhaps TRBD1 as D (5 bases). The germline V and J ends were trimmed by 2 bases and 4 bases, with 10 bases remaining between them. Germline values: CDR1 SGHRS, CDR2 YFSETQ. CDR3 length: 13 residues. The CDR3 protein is CASSLTGLYEQYF. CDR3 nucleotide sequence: TGCGCCAGCAGCTTAACAGGATTGTACGAGCAGTACTTC.

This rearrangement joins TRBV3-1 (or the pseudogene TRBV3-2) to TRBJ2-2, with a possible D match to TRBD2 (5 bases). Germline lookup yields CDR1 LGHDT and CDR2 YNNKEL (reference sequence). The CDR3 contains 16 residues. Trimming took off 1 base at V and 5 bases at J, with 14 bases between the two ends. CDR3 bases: TGTGCCAGCAGCCAAGCTCTTGAGGGCTGGACCGGGGAGCTGTTTTTT. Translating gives CASSQALEGWTGELFF.

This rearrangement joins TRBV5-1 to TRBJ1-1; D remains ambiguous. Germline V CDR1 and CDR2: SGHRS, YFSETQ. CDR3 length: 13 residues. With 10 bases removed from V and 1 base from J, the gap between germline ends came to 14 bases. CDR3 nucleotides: TGCGCCTCTGGCGATGGGCGGAACACTGAAGCTTTCTTT. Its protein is CASGDGRNTEAFF.

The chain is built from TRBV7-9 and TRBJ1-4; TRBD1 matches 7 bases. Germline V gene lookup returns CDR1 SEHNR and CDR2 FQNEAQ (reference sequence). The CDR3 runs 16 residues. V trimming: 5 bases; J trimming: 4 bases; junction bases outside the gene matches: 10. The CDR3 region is CASSLGQVTSNEKLFF. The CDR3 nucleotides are TGTGCCAGCAGCCTAGGACAGGTCACCAGTAATGAAAAACTGTTTTTT.

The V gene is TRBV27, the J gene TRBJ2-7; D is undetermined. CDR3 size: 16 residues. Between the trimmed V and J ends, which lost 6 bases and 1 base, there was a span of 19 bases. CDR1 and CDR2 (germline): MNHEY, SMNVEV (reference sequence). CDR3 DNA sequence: TGTGCCAGCAGCCTTTCGCGGATAGTGGGTTCCTACGAGCAGTACTTC. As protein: CASSLSRIVGSYEQYF.

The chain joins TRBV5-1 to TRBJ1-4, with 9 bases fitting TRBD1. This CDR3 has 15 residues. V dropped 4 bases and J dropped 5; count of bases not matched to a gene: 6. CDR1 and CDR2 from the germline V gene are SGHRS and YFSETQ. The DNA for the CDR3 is TGCGCCAGCAGCGTCGGGACAGGGAGGAATGAAAAACTGTTTTTT. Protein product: CASSVGTGRNEKLFF.

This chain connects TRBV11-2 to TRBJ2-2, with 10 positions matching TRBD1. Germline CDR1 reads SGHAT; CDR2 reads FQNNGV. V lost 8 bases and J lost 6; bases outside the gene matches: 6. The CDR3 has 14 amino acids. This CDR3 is CASRRDRGSGELFF. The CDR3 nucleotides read TGTGCCAGCCGCCGGGACAGGGGTTCCGGGGAGCTGTTTTTT.

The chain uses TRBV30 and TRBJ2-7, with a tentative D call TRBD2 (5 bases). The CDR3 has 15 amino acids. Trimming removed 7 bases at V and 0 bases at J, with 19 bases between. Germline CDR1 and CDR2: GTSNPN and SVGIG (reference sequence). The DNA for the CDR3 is TGTGCCTTCCCAGAGGGAGACGGCCGCTCCTACGAGCAGTACTTC. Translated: CAFPEGDGRSYEQYF.